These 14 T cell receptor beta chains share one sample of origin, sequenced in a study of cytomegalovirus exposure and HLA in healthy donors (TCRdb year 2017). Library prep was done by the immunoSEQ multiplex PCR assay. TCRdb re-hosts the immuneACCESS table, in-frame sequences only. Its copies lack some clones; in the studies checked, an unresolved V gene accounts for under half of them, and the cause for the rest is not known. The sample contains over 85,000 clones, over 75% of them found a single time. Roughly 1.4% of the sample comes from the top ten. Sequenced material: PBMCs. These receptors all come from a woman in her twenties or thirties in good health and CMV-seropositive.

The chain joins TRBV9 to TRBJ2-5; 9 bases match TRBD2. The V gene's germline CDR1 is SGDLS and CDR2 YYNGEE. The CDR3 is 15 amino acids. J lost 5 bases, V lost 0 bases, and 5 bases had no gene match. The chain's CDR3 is CASSVVGLALETQYF. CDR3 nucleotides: TGTGCCAGCAGCGTAGTGGGACTAGCATTGGAGACCCAGTACTTC.

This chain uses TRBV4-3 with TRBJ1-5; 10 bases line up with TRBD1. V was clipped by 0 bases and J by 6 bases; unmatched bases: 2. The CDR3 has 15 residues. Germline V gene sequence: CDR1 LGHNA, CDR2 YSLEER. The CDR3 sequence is CASSQDWTGGQPQHF. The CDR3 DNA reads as TGCGCCAGCAGCCAAGATTGGACAGGGGGTCAGCCCCAGCATTTT.

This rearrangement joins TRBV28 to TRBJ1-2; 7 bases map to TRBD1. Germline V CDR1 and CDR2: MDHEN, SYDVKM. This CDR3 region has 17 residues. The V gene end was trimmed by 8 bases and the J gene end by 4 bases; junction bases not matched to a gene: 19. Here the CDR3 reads CASHGRPGTVTFYGYTF. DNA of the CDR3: TGTGCCAGCCACGGACGCCCCGGGACAGTCACTTTCTATGGCTACACCTTC.

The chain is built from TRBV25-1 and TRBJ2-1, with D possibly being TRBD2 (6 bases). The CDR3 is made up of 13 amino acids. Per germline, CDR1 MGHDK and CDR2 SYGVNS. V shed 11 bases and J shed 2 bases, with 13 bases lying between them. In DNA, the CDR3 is TGTGCCGGAAGGCGGGGAACCTACAATGAGCAGTTCTTC. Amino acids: CAGRRGTYNEQFF. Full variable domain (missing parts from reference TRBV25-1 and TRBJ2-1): EADIYQTPRYLVIGTGKKITLECSQTMGHDKMYWYQQDPGMELHLIHYSYGVNSTEKGDLSSESTVSRIRTEHFPLTLESARPSHTSQYLCAGRRGTYNEQFFGPGTRLTVL.

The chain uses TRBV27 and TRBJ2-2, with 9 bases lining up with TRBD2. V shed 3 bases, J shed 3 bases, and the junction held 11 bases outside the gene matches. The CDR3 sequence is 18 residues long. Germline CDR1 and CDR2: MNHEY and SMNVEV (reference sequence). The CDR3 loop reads CASSFRVLAGDDTGELFF. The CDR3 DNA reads TGTGCCAGCAGTTTTAGGGTATTAGCGGGAGATGACACCGGGGAGCTGTTTTTT.

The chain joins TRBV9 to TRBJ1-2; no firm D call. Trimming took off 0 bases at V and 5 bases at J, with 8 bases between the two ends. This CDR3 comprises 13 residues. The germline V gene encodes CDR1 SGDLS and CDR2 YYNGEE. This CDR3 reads CASSVAQSYGYTF. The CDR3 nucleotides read TGTGCCAGCAGCGTAGCTCAGTCTTATGGCTACACCTTC.

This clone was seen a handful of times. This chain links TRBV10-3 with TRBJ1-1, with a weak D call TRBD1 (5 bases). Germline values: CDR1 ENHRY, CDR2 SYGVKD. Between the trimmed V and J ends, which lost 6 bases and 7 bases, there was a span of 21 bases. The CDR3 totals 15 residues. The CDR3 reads CAIRAGPGDPLEAFF. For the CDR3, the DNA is TGTGCCATCAGGGCGGGGCCAGGCGACCCCCTTGAAGCTTTCTTT.

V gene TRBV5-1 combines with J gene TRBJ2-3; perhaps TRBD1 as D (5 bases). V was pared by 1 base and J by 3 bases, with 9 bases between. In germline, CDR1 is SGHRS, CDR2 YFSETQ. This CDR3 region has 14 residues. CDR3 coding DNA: TGCGCCAGCAGCTTGAACAGGCCTACAGATACGCAGTATTTT. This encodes CASSLNRPTDTQYF.

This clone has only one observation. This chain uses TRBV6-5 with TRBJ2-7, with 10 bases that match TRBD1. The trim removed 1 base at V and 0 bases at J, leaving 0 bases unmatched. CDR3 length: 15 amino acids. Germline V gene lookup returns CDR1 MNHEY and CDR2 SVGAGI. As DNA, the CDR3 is TGTGCCAGCAGTTACTGGACAGGGGGCTCCTACGAGCAGTACTTC. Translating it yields CASSYWTGGSYEQYF.

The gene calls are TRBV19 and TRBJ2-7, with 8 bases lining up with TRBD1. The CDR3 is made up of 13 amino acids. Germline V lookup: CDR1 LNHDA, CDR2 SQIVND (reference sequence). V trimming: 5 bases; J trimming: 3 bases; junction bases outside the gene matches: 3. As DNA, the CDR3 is TGTGCCAGTAGTGCGGGACAGGACTACGAGCAGTACTTC. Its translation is CASSAGQDYEQYF.

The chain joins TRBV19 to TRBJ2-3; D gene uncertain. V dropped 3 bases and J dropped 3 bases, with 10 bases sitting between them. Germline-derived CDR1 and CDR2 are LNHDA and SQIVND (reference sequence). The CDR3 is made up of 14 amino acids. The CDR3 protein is CASSILHRTDTQYF. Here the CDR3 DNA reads TGTGCCAGTAGTATTCTGCACAGAACAGATACGCAGTATTTT.

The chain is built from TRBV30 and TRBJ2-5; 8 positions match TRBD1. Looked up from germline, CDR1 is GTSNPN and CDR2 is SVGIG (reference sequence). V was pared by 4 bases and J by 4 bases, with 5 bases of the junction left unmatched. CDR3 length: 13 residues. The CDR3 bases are TGTGCCTGGAACAGGGGGTTTGGAGAGACCCAGTACTTC. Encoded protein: CAWNRGFGETQYF.

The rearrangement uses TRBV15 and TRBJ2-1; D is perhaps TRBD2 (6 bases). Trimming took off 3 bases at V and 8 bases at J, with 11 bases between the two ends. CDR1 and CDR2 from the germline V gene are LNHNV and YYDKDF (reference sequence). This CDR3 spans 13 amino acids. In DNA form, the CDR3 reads TGTGCCACCAGCAGGGGCGGGACTCATGAGCAGTTCTTC. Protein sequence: CATSRGGTHEQFF.

The CDR3 sequence is CASSVGGLVGHEQYF. CDR3 nucleotides: TGTGCCAGCAGCGTAGGAGGATTAGTAGGCCACGAGCAGTACTTC. This chain joins TRBV9 and TRBJ2-7; D ambiguous. The length of the CDR3 is 15 residues. Trimming took off 0 bases at V and 5 bases at J, with 15 bases between the two ends. The germline V gene encodes CDR1 SGDLS and CDR2 YYNGEE.